This note documents a single TCR beta chain sequence. The record originates from a study of blood T cell repertoires in COVID-19. Turning to the study itself: There were acute and convalescent COVID-19 samples, and they came from the United States, Italy and Spain.

Source study methods: For nucleated cells, counts were estimated from reference gene primer amplification. This table comes from immunoSEQ multiplex PCR, and its TCRdb copy is limited to in-frame clones, with some not included. That table supplies the V and J calls and clone size; D and trimming were determined from the DNA. The data show tens of thousands of clones, with approximately 90% seen just once and 7% to 8.5% held by the top ten. The source of this sequence is a man aged 25-45 years with acute or convalescent COVID-19. Source material: peripheral blood.

The CDR3 spells CASSSGTTTDTQYF. The CDR3 nucleotides read TGCGCCAGCAGCTCCGGGACTACCACAGATACGCAGTATTTT. The chain combines TRBV5-1 with TRBJ2-3; 7 nucleotides align to TRBD2. Germline V gene data show CDR1 as SGHRS and CDR2 as YFSETQ. V was clipped by 3 bases and J by 2 bases; unmatched bases: 3. The CDR3 totals 14 residues.